Detailed here is one TCR beta chain. Its antigen is currently unknown. As for time point: week 35, safety follow-up. Alongside topical imiquimod, each dose of vaccine comprised 300 ug of mutant IDH1 20-mer peptide. Donor tumors were new WHO grade 3 or 4 IDH1-mutant, ATRX-lost astrocytomas. Some clones are missing from TCRdb's copy, which holds only in-frame ones; the method was immunoSEQ multiplex PCR. The sample comprises tens of thousands of clones, roughly 80% of which are singletons, and approximately 4.3% rests with the top ten. This record belongs to a study of a mutant IDH1 vaccine in newly diagnosed glioma. At the level of the study: Treatment recipients were about 62% male and roughly 38% female, and their mean age was around 40 years.

Germline CDR1 is LNHDA and CDR2 is SQIVND (reference sequence). This CDR3 is 13 amino acids long. V shed 4 bases and J shed 3 bases, with 10 bases lying between them. The origin of this receptor is a woman in her late teens or twenties with glioma. Material: PBMCs, obtained from a glioma patient whose treatment included an IDH1 peptide vaccine. The chain carries TRBV19 and TRBJ2-7; unclear D gene. The CDR3: CASSTARSYEQYF. The CDR3 region has the DNA TGTGCCAGTAGTACAGCCAGAAGCTACGAGCAGTACTTC.